This TCR beta chain is from a study of CD8 T cells in ankylosing spondylitis. TCRdb redid the calling of the 5' RACE reads with MiXCR, one entry per CDR3 protein. Seen here are 250,000 to 400,000 distinct CDR3 sequences, around 10% observed once, and the top ten hold roughly 9.1%. Trimming took off 4 bases at V and 0 bases at J, with 12 bases between the two ends. This CDR3 has 15 amino acids. Germline V gene lookup returns CDR1 SGHRS and CDR2 YFSETQ. Study results and limitations: Fewer than ten highly homologous variants made up a TCR beta motif that seemed to typify ankylosing spondylitis blood. Reportedly, disease-linked clones are significantly enriched in ankylosing spondylitis patients' matched synovial fluid.

Comment on this clonotype: The antigen remains unidentified.

This chain uses TRBV5-1 with TRBJ2-3; no definite D call. Sequencing used blood, either unsorted or a sorted T cell fraction (not recorded which). The TCR sequence derives from a female donor with ankylosing spondylitis or in good health (not recorded which). CDR3 bases: TGCGCCAGCAGCCTGCACTTGGCTAGCACAGATACGCAGTATTTT. It yields the protein CASSLHLASTDTQYF.